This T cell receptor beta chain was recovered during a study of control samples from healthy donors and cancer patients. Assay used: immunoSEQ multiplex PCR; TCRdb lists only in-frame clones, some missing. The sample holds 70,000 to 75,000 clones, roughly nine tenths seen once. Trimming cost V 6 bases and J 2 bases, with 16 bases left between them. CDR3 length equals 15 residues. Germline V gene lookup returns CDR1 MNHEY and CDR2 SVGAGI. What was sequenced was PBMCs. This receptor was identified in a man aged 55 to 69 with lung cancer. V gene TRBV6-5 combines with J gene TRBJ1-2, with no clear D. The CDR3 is CASRTNGRINYGYTF. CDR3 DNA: TGTGCCAGCAGGACAAACGGACGGATAAACTATGGCTACACCTTC.